Listed below are T cell receptor beta chains from one sample, sequenced in a study of regulatory T cells in long-lasting Graves disease. TCRdb re-derived calls from the multiplex PCR reads in MiXCR, one entry per CDR3 protein. The repertoire consists of 300,000 to 400,000 distinct CDR3 sequences, with roughly 15% occurring once and the leading ten covering about a fifth. Here the sequenced sample was peripheral blood mononuclear cells (PBMCs), taken at new diagnosis, from a patient treated with antithyroid drugs. The receptors stem from a female donor with Graves disease. CDR3s include the opening cysteine and the closing phenylalanine or tryptophan. The D gene is left open where the match is weak. Clone size is stated in some rows and not others, as once, few, many or a class when expanded.

d_call: TRBD2; j_call: TRBJ2-6; clone_size: NA; v_call: TRBV7-3; cdr3_nt: TGTGCCAGCAGCCGGACTAGCGCTGGGGCCAACGTCCTGACTTTC; cdr3_aa: CASSRTSAGANVLTF
d_call: TRBD1; j_call: TRBJ1-2; clone_size: few; v_call: TRBV6-2/TRBV6-3; cdr3_nt: TGTGCCAGCAGTTACAGGGGCGGGGACAGGGAAAACTATGGCTACACCTTC; cdr3_aa: CASSYRGGDRENYGYTF
d_call: NA; j_call: TRBJ2-1; clone_size: many; v_call: TRBV9; cdr3_nt: TGTGCCAGCAGCCCCACCCGGGACGTCTCCTACAATGAGCAGTTCTTC; cdr3_aa: CASSPTRDVSYNEQFF
d_call: NA; j_call: TRBJ2-5; clone_size: few; v_call: TRBV19; cdr3_nt: TGTGCCAGTAGTAGGGACACACAGACCCAGTACTTC; cdr3_aa: CASSRDTQTQYF
d_call: NA; j_call: TRBJ2-1; clone_size: many; v_call: TRBV4-1; cdr3_nt: TGCGCCAGCAGCCAAGGGGGGAGCTCCTACAATGAGCAGTTCTTC; cdr3_aa: CASSQGGSSYNEQFF
d_call: NA; j_call: TRBJ1-5; clone_size: once; v_call: TRBV2; cdr3_nt: TGTGCCAGCAGTGTGGGGAGGGAAGGGGCTCAGCCCCAGCATTTT; cdr3_aa: CASSVGREGAQPQHF
d_call: TRBD1; j_call: TRBJ1-5; clone_size: many; v_call: TRBV6-5; cdr3_nt: TGTGCCAGCAGTTACTCAACTTACAAACAGGGGGCCAACGGTCAGCCCCAGCATTTT; cdr3_aa: CASSYSTYKQGANGQPQHF
d_call: NA; j_call: TRBJ2-2; clone_size: many; v_call: TRBV29-1; cdr3_nt: TGCAGCGTCTTCGACAGCTACACCGGGGAGCTGTTTTTT; cdr3_aa: CSVFDSYTGELFF
d_call: NA; j_call: TRBJ2-1; clone_size: many; v_call: TRBV20-1; cdr3_nt: TGCAGTGCCTTGGGGGGCCTGGATGAGCAGTTCTTC; cdr3_aa: CSALGGLDEQFF
d_call: TRBD1; j_call: TRBJ1-2; clone_size: NA; v_call: TRBV12-5; cdr3_nt: TGTGCTAGTGGTTTGATAGGACAGGGCGGAGGCTACACCTTC; cdr3_aa: CASGLIGQGGGYTF
d_call: TRBD2; j_call: TRBJ2-1; clone_size: many; v_call: TRBV7-6; cdr3_nt: TGTGCCAGCAGCTTATCCTCCGGGGAGGGCTCCTACAATGAGCAGTTCTTC; cdr3_aa: CASSLSSGEGSYNEQFF
d_call: NA; j_call: TRBJ1-1; clone_size: many; v_call: TRBV10-3; cdr3_nt: TGTGCCGCCAAAGACAGAGGCACTGAAGCTTTCTTT; cdr3_aa: CAAKDRGTEAFF
d_call: TRBD2; j_call: TRBJ2-1; clone_size: many; v_call: TRBV12-3/TRBV12-4; cdr3_nt: TGTGCCAGCAGTTTGATTGAAGCCCTGACTAGCGGTAACAATGAGCAGTTCTTC; cdr3_aa: CASSLIEALTSGNNEQFF
d_call: NA; j_call: TRBJ2-4; clone_size: many; v_call: TRBV20-1; cdr3_nt: TGCAGTGCTAGGTCCGCCGGCCTAGAAGGGAACATTCAGTACTTC; cdr3_aa: CSARSAGLEGNIQYF
d_call: NA; j_call: TRBJ1-2; clone_size: many; v_call: TRBV7-2; cdr3_nt: TGTGCCAGCAGCCACCCCAAAATTACGGCCCCAAGAATCTATGGCTACACCTTC; cdr3_aa: CASSHPKITAPRIYGYTF
d_call: TRBD1; j_call: TRBJ2-5; clone_size: few; v_call: TRBV20-1; cdr3_nt: TGCAGTGCAGAATCGGGACAGCTTCTGGCACAAGAGACCCAGTACTTC; cdr3_aa: CSAESGQLLAQETQYF
d_call: NA; j_call: TRBJ2-7; clone_size: many; v_call: TRBV3-1; cdr3_nt: TGTGCCAGCAGCCTCGGACTTAGCGGCTACGAGCAGTACTTC; cdr3_aa: CASSLGLSGYEQYF
d_call: NA; j_call: TRBJ2-7; clone_size: many; v_call: TRBV20-1; cdr3_nt: TGCAGTGCTAGCGTGTCAGGCTACGAGCAGTACTTC; cdr3_aa: CSASVSGYEQYF
d_call: NA; j_call: TRBJ1-6; clone_size: many; v_call: TRBV20-1; cdr3_nt: TGCAGTGCGGGAAGAGGGGCGCCGTGGGATTCACCCCTCCACTTT; cdr3_aa: CSAGRGAPWDSPLHF
d_call: NA; j_call: TRBJ2-3; clone_size: many; v_call: TRBV12-3/TRBV12-4; cdr3_nt: TGTGCCAGCAGAGACGGGAGTGGGACAGATACGCAGTATTTT; cdr3_aa: CASRDGSGTDTQYF
d_call: NA; j_call: TRBJ1-6; clone_size: many; v_call: TRBV7-8; cdr3_nt: TGTGCCAGCAGCTTATCCCCGGGACACCTAAATTCACCCCTCCACTTT; cdr3_aa: CASSLSPGHLNSPLHF
d_call: NA; j_call: TRBJ2-1; clone_size: many; v_call: TRBV7-2; cdr3_nt: TGTGCCAGCAGCTCGTTTAGGTCCCACAATGAGCAGTTCTTC; cdr3_aa: CASSSFRSHNEQFF
d_call: NA; j_call: TRBJ2-5; clone_size: few; v_call: TRBV9; cdr3_nt: TGTGCCAGCGGAGGAGGGACGTTGCAAGAGACCCAGTACTTC; cdr3_aa: CASGGGTLQETQYF
d_call: TRBD1; j_call: TRBJ2-6; clone_size: NA; v_call: TRBV2; cdr3_nt: TGTGCCAGCACCGGACAGGGCTCTGGGGCCAACGTCCTGACTTTC; cdr3_aa: CASTGQGSGANVLTF
d_call: NA; j_call: TRBJ2-1; clone_size: many; v_call: TRBV2; cdr3_nt: TGTGCCAGCAGTGATCGGGGAGTCGGTGAGCAGCTCTTC; cdr3_aa: CASSDRGVGEQLF
d_call: NA; j_call: TRBJ1-5; clone_size: NA; v_call: TRBV12-3/TRBV12-4; cdr3_nt: TGTGCCAGCAGGGGGAAGGCAGTTGATCAGCCCCAGCATTTT; cdr3_aa: CASRGKAVDQPQHF
d_call: NA; j_call: TRBJ1-3; clone_size: many; v_call: TRBV28; cdr3_nt: TGTGCCAGCAGACATAACTCTGGAAACACCATATATTTT; cdr3_aa: CASRHNSGNTIYF
d_call: NA; j_call: TRBJ1-1; clone_size: many; v_call: TRBV6-2/TRBV6-3; cdr3_nt: TGTGCCAGCAGTTACCCTAAGAACACTGAAGCTTTCTTT; cdr3_aa: CASSYPKNTEAFF
d_call: NA; j_call: TRBJ2-3; clone_size: many; v_call: TRBV10-1; cdr3_nt: TGCGCATCGAGACCAGACCTAACAGATACGCAGTATTTT; cdr3_aa: CASRPDLTDTQYF
d_call: TRBD1; j_call: TRBJ1-2; clone_size: few; v_call: TRBV5-4; cdr3_nt: TGTGCCAGCAGCTTGAGAATTCCGGGGACAGAAGAATCTAACACCTTC; cdr3_aa: CASSLRIPGTEESNTF
d_call: NA; j_call: TRBJ2-7; clone_size: many; v_call: TRBV6-1; cdr3_nt: TGTGCCAGCAGCCCCCGACTGGGCGAGCAGTACTTC; cdr3_aa: CASSPRLGEQYF
d_call: NA; j_call: TRBJ2-5; clone_size: NA; v_call: TRBV2; cdr3_nt: TGTGCCAGCAGAGGATTCAGGGAGACCCAGTACTTC; cdr3_aa: CASRGFRETQYF